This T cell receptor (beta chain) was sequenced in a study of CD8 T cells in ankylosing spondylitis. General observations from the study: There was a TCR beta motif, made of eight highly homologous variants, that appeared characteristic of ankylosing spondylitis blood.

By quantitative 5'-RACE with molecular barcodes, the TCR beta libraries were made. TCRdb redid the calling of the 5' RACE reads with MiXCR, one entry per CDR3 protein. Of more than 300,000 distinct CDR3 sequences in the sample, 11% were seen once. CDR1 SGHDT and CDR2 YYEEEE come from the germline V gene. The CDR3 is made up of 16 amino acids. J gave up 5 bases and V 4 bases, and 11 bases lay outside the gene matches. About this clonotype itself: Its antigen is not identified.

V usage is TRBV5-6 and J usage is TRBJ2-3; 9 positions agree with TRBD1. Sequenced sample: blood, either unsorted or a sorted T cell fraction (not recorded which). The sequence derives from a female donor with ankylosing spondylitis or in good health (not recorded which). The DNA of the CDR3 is TGTGCCAGCAGCACTCCGGGACAGGGTTTCGAAGATACGCAGTATTTT. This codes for CASSTPGQGFEDTQYF.